This TCR beta chain was profiled in a study of blood T cell repertoires in COVID-19. Study overall: The origin of the acute and convalescent COVID-19 samples was the United States, Italy and Spain. The cDNA or gDNA used as material had been derived from T cells, B-cell-depleted T cells, or PBMCs.

Germline V lookup: CDR1 SNHLY, CDR2 FYNNEI. V was clipped by 8 bases and J by 1 base, with 11 bases between them. CDR3 length equals 13 residues. The assay was immunoSEQ multiplex PCR, and TCRdb's table has in-frame clones only and misses some. This table holds about 330,000 clones, around 80% found once. Material for sequencing was peripheral blood. The sequence derives from a woman in her forties or fifties with acute or convalescent COVID-19. The chain joins TRBV2 to TRBJ1-2, with D possibly TRBD1 on 6 matching bases. The CDR3 sequence: CASRDTRNYGYTF. Written as DNA, the CDR3 is TGTGCCAGCCGGGACACCCGTAACTATGGCTACACCTTC.